This T cell receptor beta chain was observed in a study of blood T cell repertoires in COVID-19. The data were produced by immunoSEQ multiplex PCR, yet TCRdb's version contains in-frame clones alone and is incomplete. Here the sample spans around 310,000 clones, roughly 86% being singletons. Between the trimmed V and J ends, which lost 1 base and 5 bases, there was a span of 5 bases. Germline CDR1 is KGHSH and CDR2 is LQKENI. The length of the CDR3 is 13 residues. Living in about 25 US areas, the participants were between about 18 and 90 years of age. Self-reported history from a screening survey and questionnaire set each donor's cohort.

Material: PBMCs or T cells enriched from blood (not recorded which). This TCR was recovered from a woman in her thirties who had recovered from COVID-19. The V gene is TRBV18, the J gene TRBJ2-2; no reliable D call. CDR3 protein: CASSPLTTGELFF. CDR3 sequence (DNA): TGTGCCAGCTCACCACTTACAACCGGGGAGCTGTTTTTT.